These 7 T cell receptor beta chains share one sample of origin, sequenced in a study of OX40 agonist ivuxolimab in advanced cancers. Clones were sequenced by immunoSEQ multiplex PCR, and TCRdb holds only the in-frame ones, with some missing. The table shows around 78,000 clones, with over 75% occurring only once. The material was CD4+ or CD8+ T cells sorted from blood, obtained in a trial of the OX40 agonist ivuxolimab. The origin of the receptors is an adult with an advanced solid tumor such as melanoma, head and neck, liver or kidney cancer.

J is TRBJ2-3 and V is TRBV7-2; TRBD2 is a possible D gene (6 bases). From germline, CDR1 is SGHTA and CDR2 FQGNSA. The CDR3 covers 17 residues. V was clipped by 1 base and J by 0 bases, with 14 bases between them. The CDR3, as DNA: TGTGCCAGCAGCTTAGGCGGGACCGAGGCTAGCACAGATACGCAGTATTTT. It yields the protein CASSLGGTEASTDTQYF.

This chain uses TRBV5-4 with TRBJ2-5; 8 bases are a match to TRBD2. V lost 4 bases to trimming and J lost 4 bases; unmatched junction nucleotides: 3. This CDR3 is built from 13 residues. Germline assignment: CDR1 SGHNT and CDR2 YYREEE (reference sequence). The CDR3 sequence is CASSTAGAETQYF. In nucleotides, the CDR3 is TGTGCCAGCAGCACAGCGGGAGCAGAGACCCAGTACTTC.

This chain uses TRBV2 with TRBJ1-4; tentative D call: TRBD1 (5 bases). V lost 8 bases to trimming and J lost 7 bases, with 11 bases between them. The CDR3 loop spans 12 amino acids. CDR1 SNHLY and CDR2 FYNNEI come from the germline V gene. The CDR3 region has the DNA TGTGCCAGCGGGGGTTTTGGTGAAAAACTGTTTTTT. It translates to CASGGFGEKLFF.

The gene calls are TRBV18 and TRBJ1-1, with D hard to call. V lost 5 bases and J lost 3, with 10 bases in between. This CDR3 has 13 residues. The V gene's germline CDR1 is KGHSH and CDR2 LQKENI. The CDR3 DNA sequence: TGTGCCAGCTCATTCCAGTATTACACTGAAGCTTTCTTT. Residues: CASSFQYYTEAFF.

The chain combines TRBV28 with TRBJ1-1; 7 bases align to TRBD1. The CDR3 runs to 13 residues. V gave up 5 bases and J gave up 6 bases; unmatched junction bases: 6. The germline V gene has CDR1 MDHEN and CDR2 SYDVKM. The CDR3 sequence is CASSQAGQPEAFF. Written as DNA, the CDR3 is TGTGCCAGCAGTCAAGCGGGACAGCCTGAAGCTTTCTTT.

This clone was observed once. V gene TRBV15 combines with J gene TRBJ2-7, with D perhaps matching TRBD2 (5 bases). Germline V gives CDR1 LNHNV, CDR2 YYDKDF (reference sequence). The CDR3 runs 15 residues. The V end lost 5 bases, the J end lost 7 bases, and 21 bases lay between the germline ends. In DNA form, the CDR3 reads TGTGCCACCAGCTCCCAATCCGGACTCCGGGGAGAGCAGTACTTC. Its protein is CATSSQSGLRGEQYF.

V is TRBV19 and J is TRBJ2-7; 7 bases agree with TRBD2. V trimming: 3 bases; J trimming: 3 bases; junction bases outside the gene matches: 5. Germline assignment: CDR1 LNHDA and CDR2 SQIVND (reference sequence). CDR3 size: 14 residues. This CDR3 reads CASSMRELGYEQYF. DNA for the CDR3: TGTGCCAGTAGTATGCGGGAGTTAGGCTACGAGCAGTACTTC.